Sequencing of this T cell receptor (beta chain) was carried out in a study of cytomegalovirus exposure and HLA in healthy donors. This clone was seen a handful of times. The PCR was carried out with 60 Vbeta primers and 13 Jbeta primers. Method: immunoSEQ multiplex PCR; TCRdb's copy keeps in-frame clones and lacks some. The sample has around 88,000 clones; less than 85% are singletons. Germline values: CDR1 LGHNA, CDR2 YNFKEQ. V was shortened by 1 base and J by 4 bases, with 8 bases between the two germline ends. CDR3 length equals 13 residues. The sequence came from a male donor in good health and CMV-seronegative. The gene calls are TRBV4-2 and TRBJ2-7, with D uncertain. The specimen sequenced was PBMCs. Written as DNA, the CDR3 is TGTGCCAGCAGCCAAGGCAGCGCATACGAGCAGTACTTC. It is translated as CASSQGSAYEQYF.